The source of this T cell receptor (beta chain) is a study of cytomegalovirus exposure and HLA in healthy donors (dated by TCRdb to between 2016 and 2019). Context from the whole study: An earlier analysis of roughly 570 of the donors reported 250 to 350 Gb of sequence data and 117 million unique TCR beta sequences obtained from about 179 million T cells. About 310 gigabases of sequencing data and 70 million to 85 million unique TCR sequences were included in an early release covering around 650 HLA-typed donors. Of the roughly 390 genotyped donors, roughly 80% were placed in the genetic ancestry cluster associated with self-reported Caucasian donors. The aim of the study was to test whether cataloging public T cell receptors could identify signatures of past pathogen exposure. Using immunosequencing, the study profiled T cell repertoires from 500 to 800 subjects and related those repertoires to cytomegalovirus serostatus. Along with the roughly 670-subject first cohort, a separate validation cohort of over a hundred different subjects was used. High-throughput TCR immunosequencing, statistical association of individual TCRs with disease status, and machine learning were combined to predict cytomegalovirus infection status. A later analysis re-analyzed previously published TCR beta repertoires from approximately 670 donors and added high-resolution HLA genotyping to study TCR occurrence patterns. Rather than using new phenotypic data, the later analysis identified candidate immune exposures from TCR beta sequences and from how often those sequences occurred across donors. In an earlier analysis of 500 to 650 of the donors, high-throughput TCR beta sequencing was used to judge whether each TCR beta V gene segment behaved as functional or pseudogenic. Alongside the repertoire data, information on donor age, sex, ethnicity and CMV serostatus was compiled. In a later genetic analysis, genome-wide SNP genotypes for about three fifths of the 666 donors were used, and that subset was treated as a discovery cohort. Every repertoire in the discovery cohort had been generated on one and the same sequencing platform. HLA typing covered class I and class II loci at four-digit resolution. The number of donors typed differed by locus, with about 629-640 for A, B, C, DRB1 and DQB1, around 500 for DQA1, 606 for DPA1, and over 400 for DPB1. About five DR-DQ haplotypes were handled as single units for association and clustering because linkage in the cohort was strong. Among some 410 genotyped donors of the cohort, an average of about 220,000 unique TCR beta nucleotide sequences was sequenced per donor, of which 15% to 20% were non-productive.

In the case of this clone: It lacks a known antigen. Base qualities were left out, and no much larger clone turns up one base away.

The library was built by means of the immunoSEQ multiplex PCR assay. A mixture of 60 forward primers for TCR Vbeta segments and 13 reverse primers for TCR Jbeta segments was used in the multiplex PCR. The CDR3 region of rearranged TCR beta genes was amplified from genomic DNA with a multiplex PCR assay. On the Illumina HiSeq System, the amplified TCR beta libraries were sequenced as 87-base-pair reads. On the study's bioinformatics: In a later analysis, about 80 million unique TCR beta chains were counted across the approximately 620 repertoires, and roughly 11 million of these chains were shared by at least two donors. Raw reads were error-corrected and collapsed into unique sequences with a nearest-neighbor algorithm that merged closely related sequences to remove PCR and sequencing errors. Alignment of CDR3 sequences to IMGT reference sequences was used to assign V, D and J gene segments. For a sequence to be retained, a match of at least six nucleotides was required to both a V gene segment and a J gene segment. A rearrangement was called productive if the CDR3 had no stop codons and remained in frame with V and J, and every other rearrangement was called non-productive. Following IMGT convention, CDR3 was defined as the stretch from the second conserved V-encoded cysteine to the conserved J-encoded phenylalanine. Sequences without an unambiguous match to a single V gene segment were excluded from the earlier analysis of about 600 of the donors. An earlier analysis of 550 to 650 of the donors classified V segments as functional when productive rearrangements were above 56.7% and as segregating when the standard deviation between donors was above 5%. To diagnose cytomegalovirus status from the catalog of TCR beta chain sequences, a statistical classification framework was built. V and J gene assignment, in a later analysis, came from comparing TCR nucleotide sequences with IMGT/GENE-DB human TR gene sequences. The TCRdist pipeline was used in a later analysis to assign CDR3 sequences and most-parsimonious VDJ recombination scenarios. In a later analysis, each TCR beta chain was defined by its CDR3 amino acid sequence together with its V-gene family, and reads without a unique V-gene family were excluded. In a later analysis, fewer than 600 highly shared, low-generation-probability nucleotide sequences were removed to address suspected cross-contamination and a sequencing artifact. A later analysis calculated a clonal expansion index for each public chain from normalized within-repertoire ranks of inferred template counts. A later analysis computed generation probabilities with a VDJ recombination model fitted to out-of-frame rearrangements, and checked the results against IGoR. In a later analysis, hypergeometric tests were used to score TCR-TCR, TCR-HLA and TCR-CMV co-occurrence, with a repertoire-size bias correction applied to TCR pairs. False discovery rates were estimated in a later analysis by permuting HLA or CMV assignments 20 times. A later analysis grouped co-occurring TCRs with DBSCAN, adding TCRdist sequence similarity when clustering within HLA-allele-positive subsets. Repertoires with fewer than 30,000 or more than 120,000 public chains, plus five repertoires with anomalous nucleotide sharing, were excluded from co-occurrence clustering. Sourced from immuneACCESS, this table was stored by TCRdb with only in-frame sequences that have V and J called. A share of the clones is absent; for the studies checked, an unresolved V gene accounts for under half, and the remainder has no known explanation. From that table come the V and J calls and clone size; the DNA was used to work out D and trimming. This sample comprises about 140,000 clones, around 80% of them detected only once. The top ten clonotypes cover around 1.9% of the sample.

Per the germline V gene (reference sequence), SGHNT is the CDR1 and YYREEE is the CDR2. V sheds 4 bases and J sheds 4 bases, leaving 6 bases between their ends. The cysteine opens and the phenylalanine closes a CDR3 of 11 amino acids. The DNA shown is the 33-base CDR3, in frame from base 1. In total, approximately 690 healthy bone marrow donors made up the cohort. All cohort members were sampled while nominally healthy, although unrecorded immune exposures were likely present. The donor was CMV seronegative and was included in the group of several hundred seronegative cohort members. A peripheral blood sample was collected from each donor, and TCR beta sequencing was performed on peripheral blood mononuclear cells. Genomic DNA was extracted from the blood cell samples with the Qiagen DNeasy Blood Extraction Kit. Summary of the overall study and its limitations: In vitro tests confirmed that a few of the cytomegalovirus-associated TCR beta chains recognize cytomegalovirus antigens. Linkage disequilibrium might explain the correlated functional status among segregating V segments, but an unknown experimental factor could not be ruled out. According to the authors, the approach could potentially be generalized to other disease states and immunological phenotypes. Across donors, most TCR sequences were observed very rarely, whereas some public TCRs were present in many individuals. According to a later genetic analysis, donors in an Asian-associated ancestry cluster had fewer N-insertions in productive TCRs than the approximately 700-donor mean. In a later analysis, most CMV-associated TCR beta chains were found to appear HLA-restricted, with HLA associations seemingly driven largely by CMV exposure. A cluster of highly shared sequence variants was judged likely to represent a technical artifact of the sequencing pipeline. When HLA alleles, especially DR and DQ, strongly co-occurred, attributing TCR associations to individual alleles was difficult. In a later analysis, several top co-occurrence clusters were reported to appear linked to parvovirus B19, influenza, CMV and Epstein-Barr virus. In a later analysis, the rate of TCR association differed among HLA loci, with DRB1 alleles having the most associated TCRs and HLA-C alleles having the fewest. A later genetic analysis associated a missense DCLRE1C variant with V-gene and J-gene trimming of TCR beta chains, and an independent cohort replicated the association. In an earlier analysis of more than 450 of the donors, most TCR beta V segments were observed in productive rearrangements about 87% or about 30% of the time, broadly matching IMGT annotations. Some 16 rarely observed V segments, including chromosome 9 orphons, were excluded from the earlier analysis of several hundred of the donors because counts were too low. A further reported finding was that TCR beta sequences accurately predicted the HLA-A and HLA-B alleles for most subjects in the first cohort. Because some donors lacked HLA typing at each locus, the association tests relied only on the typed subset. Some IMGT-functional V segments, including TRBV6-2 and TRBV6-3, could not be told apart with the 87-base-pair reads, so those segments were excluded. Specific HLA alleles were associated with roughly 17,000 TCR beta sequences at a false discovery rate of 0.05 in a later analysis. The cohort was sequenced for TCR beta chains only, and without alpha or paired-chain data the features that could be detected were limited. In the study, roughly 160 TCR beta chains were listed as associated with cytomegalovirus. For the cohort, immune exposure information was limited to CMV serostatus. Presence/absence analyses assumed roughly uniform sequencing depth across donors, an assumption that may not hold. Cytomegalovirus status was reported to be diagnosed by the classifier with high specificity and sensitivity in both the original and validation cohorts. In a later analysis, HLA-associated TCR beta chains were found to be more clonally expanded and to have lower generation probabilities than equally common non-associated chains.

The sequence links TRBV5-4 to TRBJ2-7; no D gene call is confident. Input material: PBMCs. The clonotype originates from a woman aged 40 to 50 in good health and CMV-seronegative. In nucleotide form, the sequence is TGTGCCAGCAGCCCCCAATACGAGCAGTACTTC. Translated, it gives CASSPQYEQYF.